A single T cell receptor (beta chain) is shown here with its context. What it binds is not known. Clones were sequenced by immunoSEQ multiplex PCR, and TCRdb holds only the in-frame ones, with some missing. The table lists about 430,000 clones, around 90% of them singletons. The data belong to a study of Ad26.COV2.S vaccination and SARS-CoV-2 variants. Findings and limits, study-wide: Vaccinated individuals (as opposed to placebo recipients) had higher spike-specific TCR breadth.

Treatment defined: 15 to 20 received Ad26.COV2.S at low or high dose, single or two shots; about 5 received placebo; per-sample allocation not given. Sampling happened 63 days after the first vaccine or placebo injection. The clonotype comes from a person aged 18 to 65 who received the Ad26.COV2.S COVID-19 vaccine or a placebo. The specimen comprised peripheral blood, sampled in a trial of Ad26.COV2.S vaccine versus placebo.

In nucleotides, the CDR3 is TGTGCCAGCAGCGCCTCCAGGGGGTTGACATCCTTGAACACCGGGGAGCTGTTTTTT. It codes for CASSASRGLTSLNTGELFF. This chain uses TRBV9 with TRBJ2-2, with 7 bases identical to TRBD1. The trim removed 3 bases at V and 1 base at J, leaving 15 bases unmatched. This CDR3 is built from 19 residues. From germline, CDR1 is SGDLS and CDR2 YYNGEE.